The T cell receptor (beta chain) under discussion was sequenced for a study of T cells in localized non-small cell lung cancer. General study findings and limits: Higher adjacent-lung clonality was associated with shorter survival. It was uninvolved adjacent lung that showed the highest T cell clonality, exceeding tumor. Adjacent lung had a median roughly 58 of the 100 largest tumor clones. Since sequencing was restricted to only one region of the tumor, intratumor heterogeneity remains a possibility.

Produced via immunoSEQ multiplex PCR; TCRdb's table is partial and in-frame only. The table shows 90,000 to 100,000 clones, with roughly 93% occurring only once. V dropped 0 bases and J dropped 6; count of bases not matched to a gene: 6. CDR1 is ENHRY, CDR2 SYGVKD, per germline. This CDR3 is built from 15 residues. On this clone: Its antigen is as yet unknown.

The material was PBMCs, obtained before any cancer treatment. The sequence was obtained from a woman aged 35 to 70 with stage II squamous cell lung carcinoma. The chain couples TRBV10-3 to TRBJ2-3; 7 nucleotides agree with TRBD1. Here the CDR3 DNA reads TGTGCCATCAGTGAGTCGACAGGGTTACTTGATACGCAGTATTTT. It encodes CAISESTGLLDTQYF.